The T cell receptor beta chain under discussion was sequenced for a study of CD8+ T cells in alopecia areata. Following extraction, RNA underwent reverse transcription to cDNA, which served as the sequencing template. The protocol was immunoSEQ multiplex PCR, while the TCRdb copy is restricted to in-frame clones and leaves out a portion. This sample has some 110,000 clones, with approximately 60% found just once. The V gene's germline CDR1 is SGHTA and CDR2 FQGNSA. V was pared by 4 bases and J by 4 bases, with 7 bases of the junction left unmatched. The CDR3 is made up of 15 amino acids. This clonotype was sampled from a human donor in good health. This chain uses TRBV7-2 with TRBJ1-5; TRBD1 matches at 7 bases. The sequenced material came from CD4+ T cells sorted from blood. The CDR3 reads CASSSTGHGNQPQHF. The CDR3 DNA is TGTGCCAGCAGCTCGACAGGGCATGGAAATCAGCCCCAGCATTTT.